This T cell receptor beta chain was retrieved from a study of cytotoxic CD8 clonotypes in ibrutinib-treated CLL. The CDR3 is 12 residues long. CDR1 is SGHVS and CDR2 is FNYEAQ in the germline V gene. The V and J ends lost 5 bases and 7 bases respectively, with 12 bases between them. The data were produced by immunoSEQ multiplex PCR, yet TCRdb's version contains in-frame clones alone and is incomplete. The sample has under 300,000 clones; approximately 76% are singletons. The chain uses TRBV7-6 and TRBJ2-7; D may be TRBD1 (6 bases). The sequencing used PBMCs, collected at disease progression, from a patient treated with ibrutinib. The sequence came from a human donor with chronic lymphocytic leukemia. The CDR3 coding sequence is TGTGCCAGCAGCCCGCCAGGGGAAGAGCAGTACTTC. This encodes CASSPPGEEQYF.